The text below deals with one T cell receptor (beta chain). Germline values: CDR1 SGHKS, CDR2 YYEKEE (reference sequence). Trimming cost V 2 bases and J 0 bases; bases outside gene matches: 4. This CDR3 contains 17 residues. This entry belongs to a study of blood T cell repertoires in COVID-19. Background on the study: Donors in the United States, Italy and Spain gave samples during acute or convalescent COVID-19. PBMCs, B-cell-depleted T cells, or T cells were the source of the cDNA or gDNA that made up the material.

In the source study's methods: Counts of nucleated cells, estimated from reference gene primer amplification, were obtained. Here immunoSEQ multiplex PCR was the method, and the copy in TCRdb shows in-frame clones only, minus some. For V, J and clone size, that table is used; D and trimming come from the DNA. The data show roughly 120,000 clones, roughly 82% seen once. This rearrangement joins TRBV5-5 to TRBJ2-3; 12 nucleotides line up with TRBD2. The TCR originated in a human donor in a cohort sampled during active COVID-19. Sequenced: peripheral blood. CDR3 DNA: TGTGCCAGCAGCTTATTGGGACTAGCGGGTAGCACAGATACGCAGTATTTT. Its translation: CASSLLGLAGSTDTQYF.